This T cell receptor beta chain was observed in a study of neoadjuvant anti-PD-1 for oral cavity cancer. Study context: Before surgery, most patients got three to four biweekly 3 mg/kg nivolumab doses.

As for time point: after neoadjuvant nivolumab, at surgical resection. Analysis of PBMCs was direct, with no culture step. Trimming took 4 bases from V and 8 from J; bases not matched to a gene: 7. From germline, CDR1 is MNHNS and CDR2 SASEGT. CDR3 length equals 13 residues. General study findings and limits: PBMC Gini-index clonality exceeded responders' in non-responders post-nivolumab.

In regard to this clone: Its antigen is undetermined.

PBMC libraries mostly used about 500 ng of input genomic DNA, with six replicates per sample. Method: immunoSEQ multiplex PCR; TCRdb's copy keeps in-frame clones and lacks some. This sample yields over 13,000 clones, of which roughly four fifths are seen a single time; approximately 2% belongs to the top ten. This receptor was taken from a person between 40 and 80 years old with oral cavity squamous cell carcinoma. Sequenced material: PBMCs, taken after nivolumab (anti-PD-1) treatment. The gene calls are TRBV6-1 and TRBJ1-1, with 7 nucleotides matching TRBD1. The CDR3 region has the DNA TGTGCCAGCAGTGTCCGACAGGGACTGGAAGCTTTCTTT. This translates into CASSVRQGLEAFF.